This TCR beta chain was found in a study of blood T cell repertoires in COVID-19 (dated by TCRdb to 2018 to 2021). About the study as a whole: Collaborator samples came from the United States, Italy and Spain and covered acute and convalescent phases of COVID-19. The material from the prospective study consisted of cDNA or gDNA derived from T cells, B-cell-depleted T cells, or PBMCs. Subjects who had been exposed to COVID-19, were actively infected with it, or had recovered from it provided the deeply sampled blood TCRbeta repertoires that made up the dataset. The repertoires were made available in a free public database intended to serve as a resource for research on the immune response to SARS-CoV-2. The samples were drawn from two sources: the first 160 participants of the ongoing ImmuneRACE study, and fewer than 1,500 subjects contributed by 6 global collaborators. Nearly every sample came with metadata listing a de-identified subject ID, COVID-19 status, age in years and sex. HLA class I and class II types, where available, came from metadata supplied by the sample provider rather than from assay-based typing.

TCRbeta CDR3 regions were amplified from genomic DNA by means of the immunoSEQ Assay, a bias-controlled multiplex PCR. The paper's data handling went like this. Nucleated cell counts per sample were estimated from amplification of reference gene primers within the assay. Sequence reads were collapsed and filtered to measure the absolute abundance of every unique TCRbeta CDR3 rearrangement. Productive Simpson clonality was computed per sample as the square root of Simpson's diversity index over productive rearrangements. Sourced from immuneACCESS, this table was stored by TCRdb with only in-frame sequences that have V and J called. A share of the clones is absent; for the studies checked, an unresolved V gene accounts for under half, and the remainder has no known explanation. That table gives V, J and clone size, and the DNA gave D and trimming. The sample table shows around 140,000 clones, and roughly 69% are seen once. The top ten hold 1.5% to 2% of the sample.

Paper-wide results and their limitations: Clinical and demographic metadata were provided uncurated, with the amount varying by source and participant.

Whole blood was collected in K2EDTA tubes by collaborating institutions according to the institutions' own protocols. For TCRbeta analysis, collaborators shipped samples in one of three forms: frozen whole blood, isolated PBMCs, or DNA extracted from either of those sample types. This clone was counted only a few times. This receptor's antigen is unknown. Base qualities are not recorded, but no much larger clone differs from it by a single base. The V end gives up 4 bases and the J end 4 bases, leaving 7 bases in the junction not matched to a gene. CDR1 and CDR2 (LGHDT, YNNKEL) derive from the germline V gene (reference sequence). The CDR3 holds 16 amino acids from the cysteine to the phenylalanine. CDR3 DNA only is kept here, 48 bases in frame from base 1.

The V and J genes are TRBV3-1 (or the pseudogene TRBV3-2) and TRBJ2-7; TRBD2 aligns with 13 central bases. Material for sequencing was peripheral blood. This clonotype originated in a woman in her 70s with acute or convalescent COVID-19. At the DNA level, the sequence is TGTGCCAGCAGCCCCCGACTAGCGGGGGGAGGTTACGAGCAGTACTTC. It specifies CASSPRLAGGGYEQYF.